Described below is a single T cell receptor (beta chain) sequence and its context. This sample was taken from a study of regulatory T cells in long-lasting Graves disease. According to the study, TCR beta libraries were built with iRepertoire HTBI primers and CDR3-region Arm-PCR. In TCRdb, the multiplex PCR reads were re-called with MiXCR into one record per CDR3 protein. There are roughly 400,000 distinct CDR3 sequences in the sample; around 20% occur only once, and around 20% lies in the top ten. This CDR3 has 13 amino acids. Germline CDR1 is SEHNR and CDR2 is FQNEAQ (reference sequence). V was shortened by 5 bases and J by 6 bases, with 13 bases between the two germline ends. Noted time point: persistent/refractory GD, antithyroid drugs over 5 years with positive TRAb. Extracted RNA from PBMCs served as the source of the TCR library.

The sequencing here drew on peripheral blood mononuclear cells (PBMCs), taken when the disease was refractory, from a patient treated with antithyroid drugs. The chain carries TRBV7-9 and TRBJ1-1; no reliable D call. The source is a female donor with Graves disease. The CDR3 region has the DNA TGTGCCAGCAGCAGAACCCTCCCCCCTGAAGCTTTCTTT. This encodes CASSRTLPPEAFF.